This entry describes one T cell receptor (beta chain). Its antigen is unknown. This CDR3 contains 15 residues. V gave up 1 base and J gave up 2 bases, with 11 bases separating them. CDR1 and CDR2 (germline): MGHRA, YSYEKL. This record comes from a study of T-cell reconstitution after alpha-beta-depleted transplantation in children. General study findings and limits: T-cell counts and diversity were attributed mostly to newly produced T cells one year after transplant. Where some patients showed high TCRbeta diversity at day 60, it came from recipient T cells and thymic progenitors that had survived. Alpha-beta T cells about two months after transplant reportedly derived from several hundred expanded graft clones.

Preparation of the TCRbeta library was carried out with unique molecular identifiers. TCRdb processed the PCR reads anew with MiXCR; each CDR3 protein has one entry. The table includes roughly 350,000 distinct CDR3 sequences, about 17% detected once. Sequenced material: PBMCs, mostly from graft donor cells, taken 360 days after TCRalphabeta/CD19-depleted stem cell transplant. The chain has TRBV4-1 and TRBJ1-2, with D uncertain. The clonotype was recovered from a male patient aged 2 to 9 who had a stem cell transplant for acute lymphoblastic leukemia, so the T cells may come from the graft donor. CDR3 loop: CASSQVSRFNYGYTF. The CDR3, as DNA: TGCGCCAGCAGCCAAGTATCCAGATTCAACTATGGCTACACCTTC.